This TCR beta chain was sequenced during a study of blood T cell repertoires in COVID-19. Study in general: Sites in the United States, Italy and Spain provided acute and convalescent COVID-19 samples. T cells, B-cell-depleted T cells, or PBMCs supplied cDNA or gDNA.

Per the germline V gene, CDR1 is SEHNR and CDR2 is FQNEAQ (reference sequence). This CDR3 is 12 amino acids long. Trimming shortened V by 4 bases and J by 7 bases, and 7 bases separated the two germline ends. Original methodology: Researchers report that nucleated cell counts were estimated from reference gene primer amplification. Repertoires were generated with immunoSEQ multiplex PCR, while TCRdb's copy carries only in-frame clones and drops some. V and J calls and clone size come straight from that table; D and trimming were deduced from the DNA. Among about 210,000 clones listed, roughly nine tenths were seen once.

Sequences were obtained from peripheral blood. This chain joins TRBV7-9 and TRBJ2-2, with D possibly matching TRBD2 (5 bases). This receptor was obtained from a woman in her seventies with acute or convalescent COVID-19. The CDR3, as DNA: TGTGCCAGCAGCTGGGGAGACGGGGAGCTGTTTTTT. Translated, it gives CASSWGDGELFF.